The sample holds a few counts of the clone carrying this T cell receptor (beta chain). The antigen is not known. This sample is drawn from a study of glioma-infiltrating T cells. This CDR3 is built from 15 residues. The V segment lost 4 bases and the J segment 3 bases; nucleotides outside the gene matches: 8. Germline-derived CDR1 and CDR2 are SGHTA and FQGNSA. Using RNA template, CDR3s of TCR alpha and beta were amplified with iRepertoire arm-PCR. One-step reverse transcription and amplification started from approximately 100-400 ng of tissue mRNA or PBMC total RNA. TCRdb re-called the multiplex PCR reads through MiXCR, storing one row per CDR3 protein. The table lists about 140,000 distinct CDR3 sequences, approximately 39% of them singletons. Study results and limitations: Above-expected tissue-blood divergence occurred in all gliomas, most in low-grade ones. CDR3 overlap between tissue and blood was very small.

This chain joins TRBV7-2 and TRBJ2-7; 8 bases align to TRBD1. This clonotype originated in a human donor with low-grade glioma or glioblastoma, undergoing nonglioma brain surgery, or in good health (not recorded which). Sequencing used glioma tissue, nonneoplastic brain tissue, or PBMCs (not recorded which). CDR3 loop: CASSSGQGSVYEQYF. The CDR3, as DNA: TGTGCCAGCAGCTCCGGACAGGGATCCGTCTACGAGCAGTACTTC.